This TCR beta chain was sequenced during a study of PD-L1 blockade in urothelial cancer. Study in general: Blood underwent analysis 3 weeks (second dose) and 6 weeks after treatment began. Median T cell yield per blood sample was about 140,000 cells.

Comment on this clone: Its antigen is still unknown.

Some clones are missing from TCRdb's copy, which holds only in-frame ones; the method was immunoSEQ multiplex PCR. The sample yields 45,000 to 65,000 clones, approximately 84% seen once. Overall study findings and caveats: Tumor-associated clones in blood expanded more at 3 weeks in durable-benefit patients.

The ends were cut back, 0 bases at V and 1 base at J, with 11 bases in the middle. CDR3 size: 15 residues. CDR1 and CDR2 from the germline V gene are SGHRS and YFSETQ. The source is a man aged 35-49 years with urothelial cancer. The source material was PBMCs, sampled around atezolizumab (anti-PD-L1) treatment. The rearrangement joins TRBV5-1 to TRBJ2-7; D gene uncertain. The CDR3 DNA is TGCGCCAGCAGCTTGGGAGCACCGGAGTCCTACGAGCAGTACTTC. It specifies CASSLGAPESYEQYF. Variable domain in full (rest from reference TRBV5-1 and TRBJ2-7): KAGVTQTPRYLIKTRGQQVTLSCSPISGHRSVSWYQQTPGQGLQFLFEYFSETQRNKGNFPGRFSGRQFSNSRSEMNVSTLELGDSALYLCASSLGAPESYEQYFGPGTRLTVT.